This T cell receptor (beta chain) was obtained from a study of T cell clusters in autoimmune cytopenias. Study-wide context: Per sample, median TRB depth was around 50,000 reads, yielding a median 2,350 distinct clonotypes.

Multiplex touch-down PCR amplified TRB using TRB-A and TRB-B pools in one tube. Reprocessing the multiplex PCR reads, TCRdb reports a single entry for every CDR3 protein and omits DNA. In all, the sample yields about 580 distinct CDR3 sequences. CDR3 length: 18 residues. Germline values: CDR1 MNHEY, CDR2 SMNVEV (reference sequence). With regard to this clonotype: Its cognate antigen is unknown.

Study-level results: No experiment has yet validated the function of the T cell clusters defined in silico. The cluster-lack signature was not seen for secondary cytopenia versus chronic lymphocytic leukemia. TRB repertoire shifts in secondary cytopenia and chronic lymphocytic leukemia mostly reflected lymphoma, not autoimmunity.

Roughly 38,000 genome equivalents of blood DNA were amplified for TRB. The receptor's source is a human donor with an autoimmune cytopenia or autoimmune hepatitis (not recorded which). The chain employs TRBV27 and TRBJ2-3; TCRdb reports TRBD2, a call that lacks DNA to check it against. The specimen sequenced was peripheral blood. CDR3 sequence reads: CASSPYPGTSGSTDTQYF.